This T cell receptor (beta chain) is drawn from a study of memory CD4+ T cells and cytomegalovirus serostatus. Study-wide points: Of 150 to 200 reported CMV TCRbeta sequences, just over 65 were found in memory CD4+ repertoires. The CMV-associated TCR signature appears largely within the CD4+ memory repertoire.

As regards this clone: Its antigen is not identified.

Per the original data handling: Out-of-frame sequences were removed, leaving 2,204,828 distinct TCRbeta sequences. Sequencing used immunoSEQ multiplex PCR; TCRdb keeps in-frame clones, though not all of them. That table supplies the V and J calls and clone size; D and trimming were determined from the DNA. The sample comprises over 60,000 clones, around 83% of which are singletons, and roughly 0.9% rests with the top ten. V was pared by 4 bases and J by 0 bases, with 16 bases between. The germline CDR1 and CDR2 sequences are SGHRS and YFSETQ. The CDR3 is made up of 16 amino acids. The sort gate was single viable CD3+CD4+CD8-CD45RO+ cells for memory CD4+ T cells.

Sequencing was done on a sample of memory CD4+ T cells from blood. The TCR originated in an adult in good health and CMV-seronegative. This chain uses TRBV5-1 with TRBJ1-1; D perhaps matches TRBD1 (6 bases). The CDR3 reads CASSLGQRIMNTEAFF. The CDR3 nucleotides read TGCGCCAGCAGCCTGGGACAACGGATAATGAACACTGAAGCTTTCTTT.